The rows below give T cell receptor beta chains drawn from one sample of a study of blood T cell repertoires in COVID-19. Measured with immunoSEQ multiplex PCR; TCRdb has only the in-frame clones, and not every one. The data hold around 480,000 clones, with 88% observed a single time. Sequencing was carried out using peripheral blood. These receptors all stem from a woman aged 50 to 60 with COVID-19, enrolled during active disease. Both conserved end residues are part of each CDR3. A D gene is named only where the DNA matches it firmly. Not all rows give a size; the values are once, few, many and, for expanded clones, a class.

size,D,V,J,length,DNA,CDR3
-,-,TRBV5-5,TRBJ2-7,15,TGTGCCAGCAGCCCCTTTGGGGGGGGCCCCTACGAGCAGTACTTC,CASSPFGGGPYEQYF
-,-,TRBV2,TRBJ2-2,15,TGTGCCAGCAGGGGACTCCGAATTAACACCGGGGAGCTGTTTTTT,CASRGLRINTGELFF
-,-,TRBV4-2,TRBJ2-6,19,TGTGCCAGCAGCCAAGTAGGATTAGGGCAGGGGAATGGGGCCAACGTCCTGACTTTC,CASSQVGLGQGNGANVLTF
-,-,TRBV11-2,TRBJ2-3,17,TGTGCCAGCAGCCCCACCCCCTGGGGCAGCAGGACAGATACGCAGTATTTT,CASSPTPWGSRTDTQYF
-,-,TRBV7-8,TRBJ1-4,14,TGTGCCAGCAGCTTACAGGGGTTCAATGAAAAACTGTTTTTT,CASSLQGFNEKLFF
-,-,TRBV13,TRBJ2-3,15,TGTGCCAGCAGCCTCGACAGGGAGGCCGCAGATACGCAGTATTTT,CASSLDREAADTQYF
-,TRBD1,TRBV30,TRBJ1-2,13,TGTGCCTGGAGTAGGGGGCTCAACTATGGCTACACCTTC,CAWSRGLNYGYTF
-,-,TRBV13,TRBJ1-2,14,TGTGCCAGCAGCTGGCCCACAGCTAACTATGGCTACACCTTC,CASSWPTANYGYTF
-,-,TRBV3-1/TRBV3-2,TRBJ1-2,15,TGTGCCAGCAGCCAAGTCTGGGGGCGGGAGTATGGCTACACCTTC,CASSQVWGREYGYTF
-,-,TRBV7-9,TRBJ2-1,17,TGTGCCAGCAGCCCAAGGGAGGCGAAGAGTACCTACAATGAGCAGTTCTTC,CASSPREAKSTYNEQFF
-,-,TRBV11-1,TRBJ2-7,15,TGTGCCAGCAGCCGAATCGCAGGGGCCAGCTACGAGCAGTACTTC,CASSRIAGASYEQYF
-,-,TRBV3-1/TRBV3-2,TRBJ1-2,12,TGTGCCAGCAGCCCGGGACTGGGAGGCTACACCTTC,CASSPGLGGYTF
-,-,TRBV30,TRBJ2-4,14,TGTGCCTGGAGCCCCGATGGTGGGGGGAGAATTCAGTACTTC,CAWSPDGGGRIQYF
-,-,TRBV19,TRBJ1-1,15,TGTGCCAGTAGTCCCAGGGCCGCCTCGAACACTGAAGCTTTCTTT,CASSPRAASNTEAFF
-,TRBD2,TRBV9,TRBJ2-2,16,TGTGCCAGCAGCGTCGGGACTAGCGGAAACACCGGGGAGCTGTTTTTT,CASSVGTSGNTGELFF
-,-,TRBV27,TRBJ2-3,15,TGTGCCAGCAGTTTCGGCAGGGGGGGCACAGATACGCAGTATTTT,CASSFGRGGTDTQYF
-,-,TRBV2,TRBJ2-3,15,TGTGCCAGCACCCGGGGGGCCGGGGGTCGAGATACGCAGTATTTT,CASTRGAGGRDTQYF
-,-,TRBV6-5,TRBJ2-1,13,TGTGCCAGCAGTTACTCGAGCGGACTACAGCAGTTCTTC,CASSYSSGLQQFF
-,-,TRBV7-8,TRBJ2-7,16,TGTGCCAGCAGCACCCCGGTAGGGGCGGGATCCTACGAGCAGTACTTC,CASSTPVGAGSYEQYF
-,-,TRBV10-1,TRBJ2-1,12,TGCGCCAGCAGTGATCCGGGAAGTGAGCAGTTCTTC,CASSDPGSEQFF
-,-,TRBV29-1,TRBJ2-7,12,TGCAGCGTGATACACCTCAGGAACGAGCAGTACTTC,CSVIHLRNEQYF
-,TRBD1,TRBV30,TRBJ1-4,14,TGTGCCTGTATCGACAGGGGGCTTGATGAAAAACTGTTTTTT,CACIDRGLDEKLFF
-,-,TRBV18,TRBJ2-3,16,TGTGCCAGCTCACCCGTAGCATACTCTAGCACAGATACGCAGTATTTT,CASSPVAYSSTDTQYF
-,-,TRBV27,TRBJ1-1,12,TGTGCCAGCAGTTTAGCGGGAACTGAAGCTTTCTTT,CASSLAGTEAFF
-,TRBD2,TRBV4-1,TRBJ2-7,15,TGCGCCAGCAGACGAGCGGGGGGACCTTCCTACGAGCAGTACTTC,CASRRAGGPSYEQYF
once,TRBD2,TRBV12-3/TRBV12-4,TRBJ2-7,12,TGTGCCAGCAGTTTCTCGGGGGGCGAGCAGTACTTC,CASSFSGGEQYF
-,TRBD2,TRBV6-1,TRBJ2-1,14,TGTGCCAGCAGCCCCGGGACTACTAACAATGAGCAGTTCTTC,CASSPGTTNNEQFF
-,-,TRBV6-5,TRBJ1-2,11,TGTGCCAGCAGCCCAGGAGGAGGCTACACCTTC,CASSPGGGYTF
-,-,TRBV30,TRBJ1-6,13,TGTGCCTGGAGTGAGCGAGGAGAATCACCCCTCCACTTT,CAWSERGESPLHF
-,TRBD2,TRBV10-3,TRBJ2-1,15,TGTGCCATCCGGAGGGCTAGCGGGGTAAAAGACGAGCAGTTCTTC,CAIRRASGVKDEQFF
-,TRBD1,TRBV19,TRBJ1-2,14,TGTGCCAGTAGTGCGACGACAGGGTCCTATGGCTACACCTTC,CASSATTGSYGYTF
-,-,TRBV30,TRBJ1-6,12,TGTGCCTGGAGTGTGCTTGAGTCACCCCTCCACTTT,CAWSVLESPLHF
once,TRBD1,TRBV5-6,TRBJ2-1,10,TGTGCCAGCAACGGACAGGGGCAGGTCTTC,CASNGQGQVF
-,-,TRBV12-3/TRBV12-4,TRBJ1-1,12,TGTGCCAGCAGGGGCAGGGAAACTGAAGCTTTCTTT,CASRGRETEAFF
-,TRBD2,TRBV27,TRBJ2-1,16,TGTGCCAGCAGTTTGGGTGGCGGGGGGCCAGGGTATGAGCAGTTCTTC,CASSLGGGGPGYEQFF
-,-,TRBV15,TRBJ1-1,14,TGTGCCACCAGCAGACAGGGGACGAACACTGAAGCTTTCTTT,CATSRQGTNTEAFF
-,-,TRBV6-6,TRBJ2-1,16,TGTGCCAGCAGTCCAGCGGACGGTAGCTCCTACAATGAGCAGTTCTTC,CASSPADGSSYNEQFF
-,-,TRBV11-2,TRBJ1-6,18,TGTGCCAGCAGCTTAAAGGGTCAGGGCGGCTCCTATAATTCACCCCTCCACTTT,CASSLKGQGGSYNSPLHF
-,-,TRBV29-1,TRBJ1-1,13,TGCAGCGTTGCTTCACGGTCGAACACTGAAGCTTTCTTT,CSVASRSNTEAFF
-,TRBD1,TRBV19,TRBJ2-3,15,TGTGCCAGTAGTCTCTTGACAGGGGAGGTGGGTACGCAGTATTTT,CASSLLTGEVGTQYF
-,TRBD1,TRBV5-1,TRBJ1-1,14,TGCGCCAGCAGCGGACAGGGGGCTGAAACTGAAGCTTTCTTT,CASSGQGAETEAFF
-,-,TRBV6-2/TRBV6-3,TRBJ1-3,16,TGTGCCAGCAGCCGACCGACTCCTCTCTCTGGAAACACCATATATTTT,CASSRPTPLSGNTIYF
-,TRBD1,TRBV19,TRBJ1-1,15,TGTGCCATTCGAACCGGGACAGGGGTACACACTGAAGCTTTCTTT,CAIRTGTGVHTEAFF
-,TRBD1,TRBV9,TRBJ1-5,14,TGTGCCAGCAGCGTGGGACAGGTCAATCAGCCCCAGCATTTT,CASSVGQVNQPQHF
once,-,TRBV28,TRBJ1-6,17,TGTGCCAGCAGCAAATGGACATCTAGCTCCTATAATTCACCCCTCCACTTT,CASSKWTSSSYNSPLHF
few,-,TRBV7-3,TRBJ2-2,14,TGTGCCAGCAGCCCTCGCGGAGACACCGGGGAGCTGTTTTTT,CASSPRGDTGELFF
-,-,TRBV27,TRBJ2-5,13,TGTGCCAGCAGGGGGACTTTACAAGAGACCCAGTACTTC,CASRGTLQETQYF
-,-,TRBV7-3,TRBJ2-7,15,TGTGCCAGCAGCCTCAGGGGATCGATTATCGACGAGCAGTACTTC,CASSLRGSIIDEQYF
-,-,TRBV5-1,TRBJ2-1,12,TGCGCCAGCAGCTTGGTGCGACAGCTACAGTTCTTC,CASSLVRQLQFF
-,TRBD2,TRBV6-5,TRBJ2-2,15,TGTGCCAGCAGTTGGACTAGCGGGGTCACCGGGGAGCTGTTTTTT,CASSWTSGVTGELFF
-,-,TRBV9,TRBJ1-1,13,TGTGCCAGCAGCCACGGGGGGGACACTGAAGCTTTCTTT,CASSHGGDTEAFF